The rows below give T cell receptor beta chains drawn from one sample of a study of shared clonotypes between healthy human individuals. The assay was immunoSEQ multiplex PCR, and TCRdb's table has in-frame clones only and misses some. The sample includes about a million clones, over 60% of them seen just once. The sample taken for sequencing was memory CD4+ T cells sorted from blood. These receptors were collected from a young man in good health. The CDR3 runs from the conserved cysteine through the conserved F or W.

V gene,CDR3 protein
TRBV7-2,CASRQTGLAGNEQFF
TRBV18,CASSPPTSHNEQFF
TRBV28,CASRPPGQGRQPQHF
TRBV30,CAWSGTRTGSSYNEQFF
TRBV29-1,CSGTSGTDTQYF
TRBV5-1,CASSLTGENGNTIYF
TRBV5-1,CASSLGRGRGQSPLHF
TRBV6-1,CASSEIDEQYF
TRBV12-5,CASGSSGEQTQYF
TRBV28,CATLRVRTGGYGYTF
TRBV2,CASSATGLETQYF
TRBV5-1,CASSLTGGTYEQYF
TRBV10-3,CAISESSGPQHF
TRBV5-1,CASSLGGTAYPQETQYF
TRBV7-9,CASSLTESSYEQYF
TRBV7-2,CASSLAPTVHEQYF
TRBV18,CASSPLEGNSPLHF
TRBV9,CASSVQGTLTGELFF
TRBV7-6,CASSLAGTRGSGELFF
TRBV15,CATRDEQSSGNTIYF
TRBV5-1,CASSLMDRSEQYF
TRBV11-3,CASSLMGGRSTGELFF
TRBV5-6,CASSLGRWDRQYF
TRBV28,CASSPGQVRSYNEQFF
TRBV7-3,CASSTGTGDSYTF
TRBV7-9,CASSGLRENYEQYF
TRBV6-6,CASGRVGSSSYEQYF
TRBV7-9,CASSLAGAKVYNEQFF
TRBV18,CASSPRSGRPYEQYF
TRBV5-1,CASSYASGREETQYF
TRBV6-1,CASSTGQTNTGELFF
TRBV28,CASSLFGETYEQYF
TRBV5-6,CASSGTGGAGNTQYF
TRBV4-3,CASSQGTGQGQPQHF
TRBV10-3,CAISESTMNTEAFF
TRBV11-1,CASSSGQTQYF
TRBV14,CASSQDSVKETQYF
TRBV29-1,CSVGTRPGTALNEQFF
TRBV11-2,CASSLLVTGGSTDTQYF
TRBV7-2,CASSFSYEQYF
TRBV9,CASSVQGGTDTQYF
TRBV21-1,CASSNFCGRENTEAFF
TRBV19,CASKRLDTGELFF
TRBV14,CASSHLGSPLHF
TRBV5-4,CASSLYGQGHGYTF
TRBV5-4,CASSLGEPSSYNEQFF